These 17 T cell receptor beta chains were all obtained from the same sample, sequenced in a study of blood T cell repertoires in COVID-19. Generated by immunoSEQ multiplex PCR, the TCRdb table keeps only in-frame clones and is missing some. The table shows hundreds of thousands of clones, with nearly 90% occurring only once. Sequencing was carried out using peripheral blood. The receptors stem from a middle-aged woman with COVID-19, enrolled during active disease.

The V call is TRBV6-5, the J call TRBJ2-1; maybe TRBD2 (6 bases). V lost 7 bases to trimming and J lost 6 bases, with 19 bases between them. Per germline, CDR1 MNHEY and CDR2 SVGAGI. The CDR3 is made up of 15 amino acids. The CDR3, as DNA: TGTGCCAGCACCCCACGGGGGTCTACTCCCAATGAGCAGTTCTTC. Encoded protein: CASTPRGSTPNEQFF.

The rearrangement joins TRBV19 to TRBJ1-5; TRBD1 is a possible D gene (5 bases). This CDR3 is 14 amino acids long. Germline assignment: CDR1 LNHDA and CDR2 SQIVND (reference sequence). V lost 7 bases and J lost 4, with 14 bases in between. CDR3 in amino acids: CASTAGMVNQPQHF. CDR3 sequence (DNA): TGTGCCAGTACAGCAGGGATGGTTAATCAGCCCCAGCATTTT.

This chain links TRBV19 with TRBJ1-1; TRBD1 matches 7 bases. Germline CDR1 and CDR2: LNHDA and SQIVND (reference sequence). The CDR3 is made up of 15 amino acids. With 3 bases clipped from V and 6 bases from J, the junction kept 10 bases outside the gene matches. The CDR3 spells CASSISPRGSAEAFF. Here the CDR3 DNA reads TGTGCCAGTAGTATCTCACCCAGGGGGTCTGCTGAAGCTTTCTTT.

The chain joins TRBV9 to TRBJ1-6, with 7 bases fitting TRBD1. The germline CDR1 and CDR2 sequences are SGDLS and YYNGEE. The CDR3 has 14 amino acids. The V segment lost 4 bases and the J segment 8 bases; nucleotides outside the gene matches: 6. CDR3 sequence reads: CASSLETGDSPLHF. DNA for the CDR3: TGTGCCAGCAGCCTAGAAACAGGGGATTCACCCCTCCACTTT.

The chain links TRBV18 to TRBJ1-2; D might be TRBD1 (5 bases). The germline V gene encodes CDR1 KGHSH and CDR2 LQKENI. The germline V and J ends were trimmed by 4 bases and 2 bases, with 14 bases remaining between them. This CDR3 comprises 15 residues. The CDR3 nucleotides read TGTGCCAGCTCACGGGGACCGGGGGAGAACTATGGCTACACCTTC. This encodes CASSRGPGENYGYTF.

The chain is built from TRBV5-4 and TRBJ1-1; the match to TRBD1 covers 10 bases. With 3 bases clipped from V and 4 bases from J, the junction kept 3 bases outside the gene matches. Looked up from germline, CDR1 is SGHNT and CDR2 is YYREEE (reference sequence). The CDR3 has 14 amino acids. CDR3 in DNA: TGTGCCAGCAGCTCTTGGACAGGGGGCACTGAAGCTTTCTTT. Amino acid sequence: CASSSWTGGTEAFF.

The chain uses TRBV7-9 and TRBJ1-1; D is undetermined. V lost 8 bases to trimming and J lost 5 bases, with 9 bases between them. In germline, CDR1 is SEHNR, CDR2 FQNEAQ (reference sequence). This CDR3 region has 11 residues. The CDR3 region is CASLELTEAFF. As DNA, the CDR3 is TGTGCCAGCCTGGAGTTAACTGAAGCTTTCTTT.

The chain couples TRBV5-6 to TRBJ2-3, with D hard to call. V gave up 0 bases and J gave up 2 bases, with 7 bases separating them. The V gene's germline CDR1 is SGHDT and CDR2 YYEEEE. The CDR3 consists of 14 residues. CDR3 in amino acids: CASSLVQNTDTQYF. The CDR3 DNA is TGTGCCAGCAGCTTGGTTCAGAACACAGATACGCAGTATTTT.

The chain has TRBV2 and TRBJ2-1; D may be TRBD2 (7 bases). Per the germline V gene, CDR1 is SNHLY and CDR2 is FYNNEI. The germline V and J ends were trimmed by 7 bases and 4 bases, with 29 bases remaining between them. This CDR3 has 19 amino acids. The CDR3 DNA reads TGTGCCAGCAACTCCCCAGGGGTCGAGCGGGGTTCCTTGTACAATGAGCAGTTCTTC. Translating gives CASNSPGVERGSLYNEQFF.

This clone was picked up one time. The rearrangement uses TRBV7-9 and TRBJ1-1, with TRBD1 identical over 7 bases. Losses at the gene ends were 2 bases for V and 5 bases for J; bases not matched to a gene: 20. Germline V gene sequence: CDR1 SEHNR, CDR2 FQNEAQ (reference sequence). CDR3 length equals 19 residues. The CDR3 protein is CASSLSSLRGRGRGTEAFF. For the CDR3, the DNA is TGTGCCAGCAGCTTATCTTCGTTGAGGGGGCGCGGAAGAGGTACTGAAGCTTTCTTT.

This clone was counted between two and nine times. The gene calls are TRBV4-2 and TRBJ1-6; a weak D match, TRBD1 (5 bases). V gave up 0 bases and J gave up 3 bases, with 9 bases separating them. This CDR3 region has 16 residues. The germline gives CDR1 LGHNA, CDR2 YNFKEQ. CDR3 DNA sequence: TGTGCCAGCAGCCAAGACCCAGGGAACTATAATTCACCCCTCCACTTT. Translated: CASSQDPGNYNSPLHF.

CDR3 nucleotide sequence: TGTGCCTGGAGTCAGGGGAACACTGAAGCTTTCTTT. Protein: CAWSQGNTEAFF. The gene calls are TRBV30 and TRBJ1-1; D perhaps matches TRBD1 (5 bases). CDR1 is GTSNPN and CDR2 is SVGIG in the germline V gene (reference sequence). The CDR3 runs to 12 residues. The ends were cut back, 2 bases at V and 1 base at J, with 5 bases in the middle.

The chain links TRBV7-3 to TRBJ2-7; no firm D call. Germline CDR1 SGHTA, CDR2 FQGTGA. CDR3 size: 13 residues. Trimming took 0 bases from V and 6 from J, leaving 9 bases between them. The DNA of the CDR3 is TGTGCCAGCAGCTTAACGTACGGGTCCGAGCAGTACTTC. This gives the protein CASSLTYGSEQYF. The entire variable domain, with the rest obtained from reference TRBV7-3 and TRBJ2-7, is as follows: GAGVSQTPSNKVTEKGKYVELRCDPISGHTALYWYRQSLGQGPEFLIYFQGTGAADDSGLPNDRFFAVRPEGSVSTLKIQRTERGDSAVYLCASSLTYGSEQYFGPGTRLTVT.

This chain links TRBV5-8 with TRBJ1-5; TRBD1 agrees at 7 bases. The CDR3 is 15 residues long. The V gene end was trimmed by 0 bases and the J gene end by 4 bases; junction bases not matched to a gene: 4. Germline V gene lookup returns CDR1 SGHTS and CDR2 YDEGEE. For the CDR3, the DNA is TGTGCCAGCAGCTTGGGACAGGGCGGGAATCAGCCCCAGCATTTT. This codes for CASSLGQGGNQPQHF.

This chain joins TRBV7-9 and TRBJ2-3; 8 nucleotides match TRBD2. Germline lookup yields CDR1 SEHNR and CDR2 FQNEAQ (reference sequence). The CDR3 is 14 residues long. Losses at the gene ends were 9 bases for V and 1 base for J; bases not matched to a gene: 6. In nucleotides, the CDR3 is TGTGCCAGTCGAGGGCGGGAGGGCACAGATACGCAGTATTTT. This translates into CASRGREGTDTQYF.

V gene TRBV12-3 or TRBV12-4 combines with J gene TRBJ1-2; perhaps TRBD1 as D (5 bases). Trimming took off 3 bases at V and 13 bases at J, with 12 bases between the two ends. This CDR3 is 11 amino acids long. The CDR3 sequence: CASSFLTAPTF. For the CDR3, the DNA is TGTGCCAGCAGTTTCTTGACAGCCCCCACCTTC.

The rearrangement links TRBV3-1 (or the pseudogene TRBV3-2) to TRBJ2-1; D not certain. Germline CDR1 LGHDT, CDR2 YNNKEL (reference sequence). With 4 bases removed from V and 7 bases from J, the gap between germline ends came to 14 bases. The CDR3 covers 14 residues. In DNA, the CDR3 is TGTGCCAGCAGCCGAGCGCCGGGTTGGAATGAGCAGTTCTTC. This sequence encodes CASSRAPGWNEQFF.